This T cell receptor (beta chain) was recovered during a study of radiation and T cells in renal cell carcinoma. The time point was: blood 2 weeks post-SBRT. Regarding treatment: 15 Gy SBRT to primary tumor, nephrectomy 4 weeks later. The CDR3 extends over 14 amino acids. Germline V gives CDR1 LNHDA, CDR2 SQIVND (reference sequence). The V gene end was trimmed by 6 bases and the J gene end by 5 bases; junction bases not matched to a gene: 6. Here immunoSEQ multiplex PCR was the method, and the copy in TCRdb shows in-frame clones only, minus some. The top ten hold 5.5% to 7.5% of the sample, which has some 75,000 clones, over 80% seen once.

The source material was blood, sampled from a patient whose treatment included radiotherapy and nephrectomy. The chain combines TRBV19 with TRBJ2-5; 10 bases align to TRBD2. The clonotype was recovered from a man aged 60-69 years with renal cell carcinoma. Here the CDR3 reads CASSPGGLAETQYF. The CDR3 DNA is TGTGCCAGTAGCCCAGGGGGACTAGCGGAGACCCAGTACTTC.